This entry lists 6 T cell receptor beta chains sequenced from one sample in a study of tumor-infiltrating lymphocytes in primary liver carcinoma. Germline DNA was also extracted, while the blood RNA originated from unsorted whole blood. The template, roughly 0.45 ug total RNA, yielded TCR beta cDNA made with a constant-region primer. Libraries of TCR beta came from three nested multiplex PCR rounds with slightly modified ARM-PCR. The first two PCR rounds used TRBV1-TRBV30 primers with a Cbeta primer, about 9 cycles each. From the multiplex PCR reads, TCRdb called clonotypes with MiXCR, one entry per CDR3 protein. Seen here are just over 300,000 distinct CDR3 sequences, around 50% observed once, and the top ten hold about 17%. The sample taken for sequencing was peripheral blood. The receptors here all came from a woman aged 25-40 years with primary liver carcinoma and hepatitis B virus infection.

This clonotype occurred a few times. The gene calls are TRBV5-1 and TRBJ2-1, with no clear D. Trimming took off 1 base at V and 4 bases at J, with 15 bases between the two ends. The CDR3 is 16 residues long. The V gene's germline CDR1 is SGHRS and CDR2 YFSETQ. The CDR3 DNA sequence: TGCGCCAGCAGCTTGTCGAGTTCCCGCCCTTACAATGAGCAGTTCTTC. As protein: CASSLSSSRPYNEQFF.

The chain carries TRBV12-3 or TRBV12-4 and TRBJ1-1; no reliable D call. Trimming removed 3 bases at V and 1 base at J, with 9 bases between. The CDR3 is 14 residues long. CDR3 protein: CASSFGRGNTEAFF. The CDR3 region has the DNA TGTGCCAGCAGTTTCGGCCGAGGGAACACTGAAGCTTTCTTT.

Ten or more counts support this clonotype. This chain connects TRBV11-1 to TRBJ2-1; TRBD2 matches at 9 bases. V was clipped by 2 bases and J by 7 bases; unmatched bases: 6. CDR1 and CDR2 from the germline V gene are SGHAT and FQDESV (reference sequence). This CDR3 contains 15 residues. The CDR3 region is CASSLSSGTLNEQFF. The CDR3 DNA reads TGTGCCAGCAGCTTATCTAGCGGGACTTTAAATGAGCAGTTCTTC.

This clonotype was observed once. A junction boundary mismatches the germline segment, possibly from a read error. The chain links TRBV6-2 or TRBV6-3 to TRBJ2-5; the D call may be TRBD1 or TRBD2 (5 bases each). This CDR3 is built from 15 residues. Germline assignment: CDR1 MNHEY and CDR2 SVGEGT. CDR3: CASAGMRGDQETRYF. For the CDR3, the DNA is TGTGCCAGCGCCGGGATGAGGGGAGACCAAGAGACCCGGTACTTC.

This clonotype was counted at least ten times. The CDR3 spells CASGDSGGIQYF. Written as DNA, the CDR3 is TGTGCCAGCGGAGACAGCGGCGGCATTCAGTACTTC. The chain couples TRBV6-5 to TRBJ2-4; D possibly uses TRBD1 or TRBD2 (5 bases each). V gave up 8 bases and J gave up 9 bases, with 14 bases separating them. Germline V gives CDR1 MNHEY, CDR2 SVGAGI. The CDR3 consists of 12 residues.

By share of the sample, this clonotype is medium-sized (0.01 to 0.1%). The gene calls are TRBV6-2 or TRBV6-3 and TRBJ2-5, with D unclear. Germline lookup yields CDR1 MNHEY and CDR2 SVGEGT. The CDR3 runs 12 residues. Trimming removed 8 bases at V and 4 bases at J, with 11 bases between. CDR3: CASVSNGETQYF. The CDR3, as DNA: TGTGCCAGCGTATCGAACGGAGAGACCCAGTACTTC.